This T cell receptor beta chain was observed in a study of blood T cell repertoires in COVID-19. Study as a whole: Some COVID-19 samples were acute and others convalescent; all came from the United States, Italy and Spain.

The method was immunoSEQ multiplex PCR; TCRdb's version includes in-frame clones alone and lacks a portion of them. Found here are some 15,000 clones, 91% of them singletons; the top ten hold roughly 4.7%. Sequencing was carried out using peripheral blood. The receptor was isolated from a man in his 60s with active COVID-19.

The CDR3 nucleotides read TGTGCCAGCATGTATAATCAGCCCCAGCATTTT. This gives the protein CASMYNQPQHF. The chain combines TRBV2 with TRBJ1-5, with no clear D. V shed 7 bases and J shed 4 bases, with 5 bases lying between them. The CDR3 is made up of 11 amino acids. In germline, CDR1 is SNHLY, CDR2 FYNNEI.